The source of this T cell receptor beta chain is a study of shared clonotypes between healthy human individuals (dated by TCRdb to the early 2020s). About the investigation overall: Two women and a few men aged 18 to 49 years were included in the cohort. For each donor, CD4 naive and CD4 memory were each run on three plates, CD8 naive on two plates, and CD8 memory on one plate. Per donor, leukapheresis produced somewhere between about 0.94 and 9.5 billion PBMCs. The study deeply sequenced blood TCR repertoires of five healthy adults to estimate repertoire size and the extent of clonotype sharing between individuals. To increase sequencing depth and limit assay-specific biases, TCR repertoire library preparation and sequencing were carried out by different laboratories using diverse techniques. What the authors observed across the whole study: When a handful of donors were compared, the shared fraction of clonotypes was about 5.4% for naive CD4, less than 4% for naive CD8, 2% to 2.5% for memory CD4, and 0.4% for memory CD8. Higher generation probabilities were observed for clonotypes shared by all four sorted-subset donors than for non-shared clonotypes. Based on pairwise subsampling, the degree of clonotype sharing among donors was expected to be affected by sequencing depth. Sampling was limited to blood, and TCR repertoires in tissue likely differ from TCR repertoires in blood. Rarefaction of sorted-subset datasets indicated incomplete sequencing despite the large sequencing depth. Estimated clonotype richness was generally larger for naive than for memory subsets. The genetic and exposure-history diversity represented was limited by the small number of donors.

Donors were healthy HIV-negative adults with no recently reported acute infections or vaccinations. Every donor was a Caucasian adult residing in Nashville, Tennessee, USA. CD4+ T cells were enriched by magnetic negative selection, after which naive cells were positively selected on CD45RA and the negative fraction was taken as the memory subset. Blood was obtained by leukapheresis, after which PBMCs were separated by Ficoll-Histopaque density gradient centrifugation and cryopreserved in liquid nitrogen vapor phase. Purity and quantity of every magnetically sorted T cell population were checked by analytical flow cytometry. Genomic DNA was isolated from every sorted fraction and measured by UV absorbance on a Nanodrop 2000c. The germline V gene yields SGHTS for CDR1 and YDEGEE for CDR2. Its CDR3 holds 12 amino acids, cysteine through phenylalanine. Only the CDR3 DNA is retained, 36 bases long and in frame from the first base. V is clipped by 4 bases and J by 6 bases, and the sequence between their germline boundaries is 10 bases long.

Using the deep immunoSEQ assay, multiplex PCR amplified TCR CDR3 regions from genomic DNA. For each cell subset, the extracted genomic DNA was distributed evenly across all wells of several immunoSEQ 96-well plates, and each plate served as one replicate. For sorted subsets, approximately 200 ng of genomic DNA, equivalent to tens of thousands of T cell genomes, went into each replicate PCR. The purified libraries were quantified using a Qubit 3.0 fluorometer, sized with a Bioanalyzer 2100, and then quantified again using the KAPA Library Quantification kit. A separate single-read 150-cycle Illumina NextSeq 550 flow cell was used to sequence each immunoSEQ 96-well plate. Processing in the source paper ran as follows. The immunoSEQ output contained only junctional sequences without quality scores, so filtering could not match that applied to full-length reads. To assign V/J genes and CDR3, sequences were annotated using PyIR, a Python wrapper for IgBLAST v1.9, with IMGT germline references. Reads were removed for weak V/J assignments (E-value above 1e-6), missing CDR3, stop codons, out-of-frame junctions, or ambiguous translated residues. V3J clonotypes were defined by identical inferred V gene, J gene, and CDR3 amino acid sequence. The percentage overlap between two repertoires was calculated by dividing the number of shared unique clonotypes by the size of the smaller repertoire. RTK rarefaction, the Chao1 estimator, and Recon v2.1 estimates of unobserved clonotypes were used to assess repertoire richness. Generation probabilities for all TCRbeta clonotypes obtained by the gDNA method from several donors were computed using OLGA. The source is immuneACCESS, and TCRdb retained only in-frame sequences with V and J called. Part of the clones is not carried over; for the studies checked, unresolved V genes explain less than half of this, and the remainder is unexplained. V and J calls and clone size are given by that table; D and trimming were obtained from the DNA. In this sample the table shows 600,000 to 750,000 clones, about two thirds of which occur a single time. Around 2% of the sample belongs to the ten largest clones.

Comment on this clone: Which antigen it targets is not known. No much larger clone is present one base from it, and per-base qualities are unavailable.

The chain uses TRBV5-8 and TRBJ1-2, with TRBD1 tentatively as D gene (6 bases match). The material sequenced was memory CD4+ T cells sorted from blood. According to the study, the label for this sample's cell subset or site signals: CD45RA-negative fraction. The sequence was obtained from a woman in her 30s in good health. The DNA is as follows: TGTGCCAGCAGCGACTCAGGGGATGGCTACACCTTC. Its amino acids are CASSDSGDGYTF.